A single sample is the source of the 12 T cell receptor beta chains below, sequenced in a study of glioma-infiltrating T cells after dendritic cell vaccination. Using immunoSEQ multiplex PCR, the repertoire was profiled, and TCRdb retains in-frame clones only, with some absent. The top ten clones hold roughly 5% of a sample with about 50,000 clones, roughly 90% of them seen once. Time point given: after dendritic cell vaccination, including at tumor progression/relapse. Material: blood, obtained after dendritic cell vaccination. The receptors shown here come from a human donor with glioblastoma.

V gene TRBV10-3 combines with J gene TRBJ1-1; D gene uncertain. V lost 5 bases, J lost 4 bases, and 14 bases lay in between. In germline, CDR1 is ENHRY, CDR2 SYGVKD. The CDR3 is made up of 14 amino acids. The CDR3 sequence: CAISPDISSTEAFF. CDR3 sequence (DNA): TGTGCCATCAGTCCCGACATCTCCTCCACTGAAGCTTTCTTT.

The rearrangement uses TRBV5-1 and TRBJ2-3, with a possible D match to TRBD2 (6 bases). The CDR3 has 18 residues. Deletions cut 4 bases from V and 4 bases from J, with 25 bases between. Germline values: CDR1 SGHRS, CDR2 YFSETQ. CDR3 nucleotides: TGCGCCAGCAGCCTACCAACGGGAGCAGGGTATTTGTCAGATACGCAGTATTTT. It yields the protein CASSLPTGAGYLSDTQYF.

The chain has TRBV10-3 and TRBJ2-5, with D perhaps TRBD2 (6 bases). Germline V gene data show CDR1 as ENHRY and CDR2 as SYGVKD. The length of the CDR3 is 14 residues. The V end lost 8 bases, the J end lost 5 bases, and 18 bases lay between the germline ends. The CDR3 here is CAIRGSEAGETQYF. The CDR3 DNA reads TGTGCCATCCGGGGGAGCGAGGCCGGGGAGACCCAGTACTTC.

The CDR3 region has the DNA TGTGCCAGCAGTTTATTTACAGGGGAGTCCTACGAGCAGTACTTC. Translating it yields CASSLFTGESYEQYF. The chain couples TRBV28 to TRBJ2-7; 7 bases match TRBD1. Germline CDR1 is MDHEN and CDR2 is SYDVKM. The CDR3 extends over 15 amino acids. V lost 1 base, J lost 1 base, and 4 bases stayed unmatched.

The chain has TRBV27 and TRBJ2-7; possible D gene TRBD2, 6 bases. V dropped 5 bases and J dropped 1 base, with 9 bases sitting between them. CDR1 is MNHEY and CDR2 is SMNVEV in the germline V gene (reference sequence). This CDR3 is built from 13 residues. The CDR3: CASSGRGSYEQYF. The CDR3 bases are TGTGCCAGCAGTGGGCGGGGTTCCTACGAGCAGTACTTC.

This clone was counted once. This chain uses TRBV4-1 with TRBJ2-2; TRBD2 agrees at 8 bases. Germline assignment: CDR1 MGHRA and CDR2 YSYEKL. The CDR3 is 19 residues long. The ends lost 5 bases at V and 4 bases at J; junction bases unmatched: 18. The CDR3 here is CASSFRPSGLVKGTGELFF. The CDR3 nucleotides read TGCGCCAGCAGCTTCCGACCTAGCGGGCTCGTTAAGGGCACCGGGGAGCTGTTTTTT.

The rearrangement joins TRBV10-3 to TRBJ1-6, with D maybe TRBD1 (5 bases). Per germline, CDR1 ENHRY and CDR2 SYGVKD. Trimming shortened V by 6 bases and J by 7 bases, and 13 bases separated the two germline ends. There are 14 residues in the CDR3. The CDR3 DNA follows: TGTGCCATCAGCTTGACAGAGATAAATTCACCCCTCCACTTT. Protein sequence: CAISLTEINSPLHF.

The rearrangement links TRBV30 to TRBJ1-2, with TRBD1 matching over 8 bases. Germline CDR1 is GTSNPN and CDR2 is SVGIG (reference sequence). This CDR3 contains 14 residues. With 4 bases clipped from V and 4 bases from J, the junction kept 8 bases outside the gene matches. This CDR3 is CAWTLDRVAYGYTF. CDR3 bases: TGTGCCTGGACATTGGACAGGGTGGCCTATGGCTACACCTTC. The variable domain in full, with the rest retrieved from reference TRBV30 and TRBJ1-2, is SQTIHQWPATLVQPVGSPLSLECTVEGTSNPNLYWYRQAAGRGLQLLFYSVGIGQISSEVPQNLSASRPQDRQFILSSKKLLLSDSGFYLCAWTLDRVAYGYTFGSGTRLTVV.

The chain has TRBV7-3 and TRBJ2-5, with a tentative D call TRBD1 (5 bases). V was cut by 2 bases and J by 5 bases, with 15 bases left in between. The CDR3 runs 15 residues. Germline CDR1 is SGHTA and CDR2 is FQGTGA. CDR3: CASSLSGIGLETQYF. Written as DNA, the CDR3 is TGTGCCAGCAGCTTATCAGGGATCGGGTTGGAGACCCAGTACTTC.

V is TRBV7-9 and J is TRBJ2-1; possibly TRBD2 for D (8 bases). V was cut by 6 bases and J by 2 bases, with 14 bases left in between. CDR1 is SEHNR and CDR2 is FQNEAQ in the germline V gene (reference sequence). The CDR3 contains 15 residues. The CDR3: CASSRGREAYNEQFF. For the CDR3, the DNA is TGTGCCAGCAGTAGGGGGCGGGAGGCCTACAATGAGCAGTTCTTC.

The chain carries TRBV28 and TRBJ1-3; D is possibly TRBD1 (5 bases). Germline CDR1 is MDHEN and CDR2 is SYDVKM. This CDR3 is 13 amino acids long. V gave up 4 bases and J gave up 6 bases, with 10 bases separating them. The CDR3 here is CASSWGPQNTIYF. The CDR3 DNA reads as TGTGCCAGCAGTTGGGGCCCGCAAAACACCATATATTTT.

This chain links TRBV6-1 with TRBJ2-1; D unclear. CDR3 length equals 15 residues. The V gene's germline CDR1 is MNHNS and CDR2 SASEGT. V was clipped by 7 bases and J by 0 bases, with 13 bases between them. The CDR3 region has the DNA TGTGCCAGCACGGGTCCCTCGAGCTCCTACAATGAGCAGTTCTTC. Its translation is CASTGPSSSYNEQFF.